Following are 4 T cell receptor beta chains from one sample sequenced in a study of multiple sclerosis patients with progressive multifocal leukoencephalopathy. The data were produced by immunoSEQ multiplex PCR, yet TCRdb's version contains in-frame clones alone and is incomplete. The sample shows 20,000 to 30,000 clones, under 95% of them seen only once. Time point here: less than 15 months of natalizumab therapy. The sample was PBMCs, taken from a patient treated with natalizumab. The receptor source for this set is a man younger than 40 with multiple sclerosis.

This chain joins TRBV7-8 and TRBJ2-7; the D is unclear. The germline V gene has CDR1 SGHVS and CDR2 FQNEAQ. The CDR3 loop spans 15 amino acids. The germline V and J ends were trimmed by 5 bases and 0 bases, with 14 bases remaining between them. Written as DNA, the CDR3 is TGTGCCAGCAGCCCTCGCACGCTAAGCTCCTACGAGCAGTACTTC. It yields the protein CASSPRTLSSYEQYF.

This clone appeared a single time. The CDR3 region has the DNA TGTGCCATCAGTGAAGGAGTAGCTCTCTACAATGAGCAGTTCTTC. Its protein is CAISEGVALYNEQFF. The V and J genes are TRBV10-3 and TRBJ2-1; D is unresolved. Germline V gene sequence: CDR1 ENHRY, CDR2 SYGVKD. The CDR3 spans 15 residues. V was clipped by 3 bases and J by 3 bases, with 12 bases between them.

The chain is built from TRBV6-1 and TRBJ2-7; D gene uncertain. The CDR3 is 14 amino acids. From germline, CDR1 is MNHNS and CDR2 SASEGT. The V end was cut by 9 bases, the J end by 3 bases, with 18 bases between. The CDR3 loop reads CARSRRQTLYEQYV. The CDR3 DNA reads TGTGCCAGGTCAAGGCGGCAAACTCTCTACGAGCAGTACGTC.

This chain links TRBV4-2 with TRBJ2-1, with D perhaps matching TRBD1 (5 bases). In germline, CDR1 is LGHNA, CDR2 YNFKEQ. V lost 0 bases and J 4 bases, leaving 10 bases between the germline ends. There are 15 residues in the CDR3. The CDR3 DNA reads as TGTGCCAGCAGCCAAGACCCTGACAGTTACAATGAGCAGTTCTTC. Its protein is CASSQDPDSYNEQFF.